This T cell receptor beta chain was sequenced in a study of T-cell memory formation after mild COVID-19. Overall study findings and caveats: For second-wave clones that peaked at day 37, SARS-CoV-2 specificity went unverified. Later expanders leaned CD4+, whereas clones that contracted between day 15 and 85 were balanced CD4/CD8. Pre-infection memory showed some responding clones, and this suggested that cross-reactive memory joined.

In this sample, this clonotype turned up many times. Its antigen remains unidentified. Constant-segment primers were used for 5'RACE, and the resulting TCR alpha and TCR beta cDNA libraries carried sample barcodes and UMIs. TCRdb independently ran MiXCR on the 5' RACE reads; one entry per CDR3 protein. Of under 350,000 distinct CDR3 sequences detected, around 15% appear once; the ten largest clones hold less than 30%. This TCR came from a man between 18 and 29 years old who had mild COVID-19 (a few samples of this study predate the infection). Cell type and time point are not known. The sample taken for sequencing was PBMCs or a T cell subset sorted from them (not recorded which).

The CDR3 here is CSVWGNNEQFF. The CDR3 nucleotides are TGCAGCGTTTGGGGCAACAATGAGCAGTTCTTC. The rearrangement links TRBV29-1 to TRBJ2-1; D may be TRBD1 (5 bases). The CDR3 extends over 11 amino acids. Trimming removed 5 bases from V and 5 bases from J, with 7 bases in between. Germline loops: CDR1 SQVTM, CDR2 ANQGSEA.